This T cell receptor beta chain appears in the sequencing data of a study of T cells in Graves' hyperthyroidism and ophthalmopathy. Study observations and caveats: A model built on 13 V-J features separated ophthalmopathy from stable hyperthyroidism.

With respect to this clonotype: Its antigen is still unknown.

Amplification yielded TCR beta CDR3 regions, with RNA transcripts as the source. Initially, a first-round RT-PCR of the TCR CDR3 employed the HTBI primer set. Via MiXCR, TCRdb re-called the multiplex PCR reads, giving one row per CDR3 protein. Here the sample spans around 340,000 distinct CDR3 sequences, over 15% being singletons. Lactation, pregnancy, other autoimmune disease or uncontrolled infection excluded patients. Diagnostic assessment was based on clinical symptoms, serum thyroxine and TRAb, thyroid ultrasound and orbital computed tomography. Fresh peripheral blood, 10 ml, yielded the PBMCs. Per germline, CDR1 SGHAT and CDR2 FQNNGV. This CDR3 is built from 14 residues. V gave up 5 bases and J gave up 7 bases; unmatched junction bases: 9.

The clonotype comes from a woman in her fifties or sixties with Graves' hyperthyroidism. The sample was blood. The genes are TRBV11-2 and TRBJ2-7, with 9 bases that match TRBD1. The CDR3 DNA is TGTGCCAGCAGCATCGGGACAGGGAGGAGGGAGCAGTACTTC. Translation gives CASSIGTGRREQYF.